The subject of this entry is one TCR beta chain. Its target is not known. The PCR ran on 60 Vbeta and 13 Jbeta primers. The authors' processing: Unique TCR beta chains totaled some 80 million in a later count, with 8.5 million to 12 million of them shared. The assay was immunoSEQ multiplex PCR, and TCRdb's table has in-frame clones only and misses some. Clone size and V and J calls were adopted from that table, with D and trimming inferred from the DNA. The table lists some 150,000 clones, around four fifths of them singletons. The data are from a study of cytomegalovirus exposure and HLA in healthy donors. Study results and caveats: In a later analysis, common viral pathogens appeared linked to several of the most significant clusters. The sole available immune exposure information was CMV serostatus. The number of N-insertions in an Asian-associated ancestry cluster was reportedly below the approximately 700-donor mean in a later analysis.

The source material was PBMCs. The clonotype was recovered from a woman in her forties or fifties in good health and CMV-seronegative.

DNA for the CDR3: TGTGCCAGCAGCCAAAACATGATTCCAAACTATGGCTACACCTTC. Amino acids: CASSQNMIPNYGYTF. The gene calls are TRBV2 and TRBJ1-2; no definite D call. The CDR3 extends over 15 amino acids. CDR1 is SNHLY and CDR2 is FYNNEI in the germline V gene. Trimming shortened V by 6 bases and J by 2 bases, and 16 bases separated the two germline ends.